The rows below give T cell receptor beta chains drawn from one sample of a study of beta chain features in type 1 diabetes. The data were produced by immunoSEQ multiplex PCR, yet TCRdb's version contains in-frame clones alone and is incomplete. This sample has about 620,000 clones, with around 15% found just once. Sequencing used naive CD4+ T cells from blood. Receptors originate from a young man in good health. CDR3s include the opening cysteine and the closing phenylalanine or tryptophan.

v_call cdr3_aa
TRBV4-3 CASRRQGTNYGYTF
TRBV7-3 CASSRGGGGTDTQYF
TRBV19 CASSSWGISSYEQYF
TRBV4-3 CASSQGYTRYEQYF
TRBV9 CASSVEQGATTGYTF
TRBV2 CASSVGGEMGYGYTF
TRBV23-1 CASSPRDSQETQYF
TRBV7-6 CASSSPYRDSGNTIYF
TRBV7-9 CASSLVELPTNEKLFF
TRBV30 CAWSPGTGSFDEQYF
TRBV7-3 CASSLGGTQYF
TRBV7-3 CASSPQGITQYF
TRBV6-5 CASSYSGKNTEAFF
TRBV28 CASSRPSEGNYGYTF
TRBV7-9 CASSHPGGAGDQPQHF
TRBV6-5 CASRAGTGAVYEQYF
TRBV7-2 CASSQQGSRGEQFF
TRBV10-3 CAISEPSAGNEQFF
TRBV28 CASHRREGGQFF
TRBV18 CASSSRENYEQYF
TRBV4-2 CASSQDGTSGVTDTQYF
TRBV9 CASSVAVATGELFF
TRBV6-6 CASSSTGLGYGYTF
TRBV7-9 CASSLRGGSVGYTF
TRBV19 CASSRAGKLNEQFF
TRBV10-3 CAISRTSGSSYEQYF
TRBV5-1 CASSGRGTGELFF
TRBV20-1 CSAWTGYEQYF